This T cell receptor (beta chain) was obtained from a study of T cell responses to AZD1222 COVID-19 vaccine. Study-level results: Once two AZD1222 doses were given, Spike-specific TCR breadth and depth went up. Spike was spanned by vaccine-associated CD4 TCRs, which were dominant at 160-218 and 743-854.

Remarks on this clone: The antigen remains undetermined.

Repertoires were generated with immunoSEQ multiplex PCR, while TCRdb's copy carries only in-frame clones and drops some. Seen here are roughly 130,000 clones, about nine tenths observed once, and the top ten hold about 1.1%. V lost 6 bases and J lost 1, with 9 bases in between. The CDR3 spans 13 residues. Germline V gene data show CDR1 as SGHTA and CDR2 as FQGTGA. This chain links TRBV7-3 with TRBJ1-1; D ambiguous. This TCR came from an adult who received the AZD1222 COVID-19 vaccine. The sample consisted of peripheral blood, taken 28 days after the second AZD1222 dose. The CDR3 here is CASSSQRNTEAFF. DNA for the CDR3: TGTGCCAGCAGTTCACAACGGAACACTGAAGCTTTCTTT.